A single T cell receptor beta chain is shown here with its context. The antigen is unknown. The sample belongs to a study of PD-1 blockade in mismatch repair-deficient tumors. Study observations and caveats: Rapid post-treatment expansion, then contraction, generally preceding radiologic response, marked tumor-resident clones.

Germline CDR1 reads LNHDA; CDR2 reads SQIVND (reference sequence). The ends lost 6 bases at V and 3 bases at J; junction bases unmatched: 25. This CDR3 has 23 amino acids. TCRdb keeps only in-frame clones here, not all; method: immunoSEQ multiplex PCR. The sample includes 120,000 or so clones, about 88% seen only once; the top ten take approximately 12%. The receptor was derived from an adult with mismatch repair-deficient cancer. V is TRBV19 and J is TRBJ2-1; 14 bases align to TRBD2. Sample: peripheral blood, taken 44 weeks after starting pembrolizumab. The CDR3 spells CASSRDRGRVGTSGSISYNEQFF. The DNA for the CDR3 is TGTGCCAGTAGCCGGGACAGGGGGCGGGTAGGGACTAGCGGGAGTATCAGCTACAATGAGCAGTTCTTC.